Listed below are T cell receptor beta chains from one sample, sequenced in a study of identifying expanded T cells in peripheral blood. Libraries were prepared by immunoSEQ multiplex PCR; TCRdb keeps only in-frame clonotypes and omits some of them. Of approximately 100,000 clones in the sample, around 85% were seen once. The specimen was blood. Receptors were obtained from a person aged 18-70 years in good health. The CDR3 runs from the conserved cysteine through the conserved F or W. A D gene is named only where the DNA matches it firmly. Some rows mark clone size as missing; the rest say once, few, many or name a class of expanded clone.

TRBV19	TRBJ2-1	.	.	TGTGCCAGTAATCCGGGGGATAGCTCCTACAATGAGCAGTTCTTC	CASNPGDSSYNEQFF
TRBV28	TRBJ2-3	.	.	TGTGCCAGCAGTTTTCGAAATCGCCCTCGGGATACGCAGTATTTT	CASSFRNRPRDTQYF
TRBV11-3	TRBJ2-7	.	TRBD1	TGTGCCAGCAGCTTACATGGACAGGGGGCGTACGAGCAGTACTTC	CASSLHGQGAYEQYF
TRBV27	TRBJ2-1	.	.	TGTGCCAGCTGGGGGGGAGGGGGCGGGGCTTACAATGAGCAGTTCTTC	CASWGGGGGAYNEQFF
TRBV6-1	TRBJ2-1	.	TRBD2	TGTGCCAGCAGACTCCTAGCGGGGGGGCCCTATGAGCAGTTCTTC	CASRLLAGGPYEQFF
TRBV4-3	TRBJ1-5	.	.	TGCGCCAGCAGCCAGGATGACAGGTTGGATCAGCCCCAGCATTTT	CASSQDDRLDQPQHF
TRBV11-2	TRBJ2-1	.	TRBD2	TGTGCCAGCAGCTTAGAACTAGCGGGGGGTGAGAATGAGCAGTTCTTC	CASSLELAGGENEQFF
TRBV5-5	TRBJ2-7	.	.	TGTGCCAGCAGCTCCCTCAGTGACTCCTACGAGCAGTACTTC	CASSSLSDSYEQYF
TRBV4-3	TRBJ1-1	.	.	TGCGCCAGCAGCCAAGATTACCGGGGATCCACTGAAGCTTTCTTT	CASSQDYRGSTEAFF
TRBV5-1	TRBJ1-4	.	TRBD1	TGCGCCAGCAGCTGGGACAGGGGAACCGAAAAACTGTTTTTT	CASSWDRGTEKLFF
TRBV11-3	TRBJ2-1	.	.	TGTGCCAGCTCGACCGGGGGCCCCTACAATGAGCAGTTCTTC	CASSTGGPYNEQFF
TRBV6-5	TRBJ2-3	.	TRBD2	TGTGCCAGCAGTTACGATGCGGGGGGCACAGATACGCAGTATTTT	CASSYDAGGTDTQYF
TRBV5-1	TRBJ1-1	.	.	TGCGCCAGCAGCTTGGATCCTCTAGGGGGAGGTAACACTGAAGCTTTCTTT	CASSLDPLGGGNTEAFF
TRBV13	TRBJ2-2	.	.	TGTGCCAGCAGCTCCCTTCGCGGGGAGCTGTTTTTT	CASSSLRGELFF
TRBV9	TRBJ2-6	.	.	TGTGCCAGCGGAAGTACCGGGGCCAACGTCCTGACTTTC	CASGSTGANVLTF
TRBV6-5	TRBJ2-7	.	.	TGTGCCAGCAGTTACGGGAGATACGAGCAGTACTTC	CASSYGRYEQYF
TRBV10-3	TRBJ1-2	.	TRBD1	TGTGCCATCAGGGAGGGGACAGGGGGCTACTATGGCTACACCTTC	CAIREGTGGYYGYTF
TRBV15	TRBJ1-5	.	.	TGTGCCACCAGCAGGTCCTTAGGGAATCAGCCCCAGCATTTT	CATSRSLGNQPQHF
TRBV7-2	TRBJ1-5	.	TRBD1	TGTGCCAGCAGCCCCTTACAGGGGAGCAATCAGCCCCAGCATTTT	CASSPLQGSNQPQHF
TRBV7-2	TRBJ2-3	.	.	TGTGCCAGCAGCTTTTCATTAGGAGATACGCAGTATTTT	CASSFSLGDTQYF
TRBV7-2	TRBJ1-2	.	.	TGTGCCAGCAGCCCTGGAGGGACCGCGCAAAGGGGCTACACCTTC	CASSPGGTAQRGYTF
TRBV7-2	TRBJ2-5	.	.	TGTGCCAGCAGCTTAAACTGGCGGCAGGGGAGGGAGACCCAGTACTTC	CASSLNWRQGRETQYF
TRBV28	TRBJ2-7	.	TRBD2	TGTGCCAGCAGTTTAGGGGGGGACGGAAACTACGAGCAGTACTTC	CASSLGGDGNYEQYF
TRBV7-2	TRBJ1-5	once	TRBD1	TGTGCCAGCAGCTTAGGGACAGGATCATCAGTTCCCCAGCATTTT	CASSLGTGSSVPQHF
TRBV18	TRBJ1-1	.	TRBD1	TGTGCCAGCTCACCCCAGGGGGCGGACACTGAAGCTTTCTTT	CASSPQGADTEAFF
TRBV28	TRBJ2-3	.	.	TGTGCCAGCAGTTTAAGTACCGGGAATACGCAGTATTTT	CASSLSTGNTQYF
TRBV11-3	TRBJ2-1	.	.	TGTGCCAGCAGCTTAGGGACCACGGGGAATGAGCAGTTCTTC	CASSLGTTGNEQFF
TRBV18	TRBJ2-1	.	TRBD1	TGTGCCAGCTCACCACCGACAGGGGGCTCCTACAATGAGCAGTTCTTC	CASSPPTGGSYNEQFF
TRBV6-8	TRBJ2-3	once	.	TGTGCCAGCGTCGCCCGGCTAGATACGCAGTATTTT	CASVARLDTQYF
TRBV6-5	TRBJ2-7	once	.	TGTGCCAGCAGTTCGAAGGAAGGACAAGACTACGAGCAGTACTTC	CASSSKEGQDYEQYF
TRBV2	TRBJ1-2	.	.	TGTGCCAGCAGTGAAGCGCAGGATTATGGCTACACCTTC	CASSEAQDYGYTF
TRBV7-9	TRBJ2-5	few	.	TGTGCCAGCAGCTTGCAGGGAGAGACCCAGTACTTC	CASSLQGETQYF
TRBV19	TRBJ2-2	.	.	TGTGCCAGTTTCGGACTGGCGAACACCGGGGAGCTGTTTTTT	CASFGLANTGELFF
TRBV2	TRBJ1-1	.	TRBD1	TGTGCCAGCAGGGACAGGACGACGAACACTGAAGCTTTCTTT	CASRDRTTNTEAFF
TRBV4-3	TRBJ1-2	once	.	TGCGCCAGCAGCCAGCAGACAGCTGCTAACTATGGCTACACCTTC	CASSQQTAANYGYTF
TRBV7-8	TRBJ2-2	.	.	TGTGCCGCGGGCTCGAACGGGGAGCTGTTTTTT	CAAGSNGELFF
TRBV27	TRBJ2-5	.	TRBD2	TGTGCCAGCAGTTCGAGTTCCGGGAGGGTACAAGAGACCCAGTACTTC	CASSSSSGRVQETQYF
TRBV6-5	TRBJ1-1	.	.	TGTGCCAGCAGTTCATTTGGGAACACTGAAGCTTTCTTT	CASSSFGNTEAFF
TRBV18	TRBJ1-2	.	.	TGTGCCAGCTCACCATCGGCTGGACAGACCAACTACTATGGCTACACCTTC	CASSPSAGQTNYYGYTF
TRBV7-2	TRBJ2-5	once	.	TGTGCCAGCAGCTTAGGAATCGGCCAGGGAACCCAGTACTTC	CASSLGIGQGTQYF
TRBV7-2	TRBJ1-6	.	.	TGTGCCAGCAGCTTATGGGGGGGCAGGGGTTATTCACCCCTCCACTTT	CASSLWGGRGYSPLHF
TRBV7-9	TRBJ1-2	.	.	TGTGCCAGCAGTCTCGGGACGGCCCGTTCGGATGGCTACACCTTC	CASSLGTARSDGYTF
TRBV6-6	TRBJ2-3	.	TRBD1	TGTGCCAGCACCGTCCCGGGACAGGGAAATACGCAGTATTTT	CASTVPGQGNTQYF
TRBV5-6	TRBJ1-2	once	.	TGTGCCAGCAGCTTGAGGTTAAACTATGGCTACACCTTC	CASSLRLNYGYTF
TRBV4-3	TRBJ2-7	.	.	TGCGCCAGCAGCCAAGGATGGAGCAACGAGCAGTACTTC	CASSQGWSNEQYF
TRBV6-1	TRBJ2-3	.	.	TGTGCCAGCAGTGAAGCTCGGGACTCAGAACATACGCAGTATTTT	CASSEARDSEHTQYF
TRBV20-1	TRBJ1-1	.	TRBD1	TGCAGTGCTGCCGGACAGGGTAAAGCTTTCTTT	CSAAGQGKAFF
TRBV2	TRBJ2-1	.	.	TGTGCCAGCAGTGAAGAGTTATTAGGAGGGAGCACCTACAATGAGCAGTTCTTC	CASSEELLGGSTYNEQFF
TRBV7-9	TRBJ1-5	few	.	TGTGCCAGCAGCTTAGTGGGCAGGAATCAGCCCCAGCATTTT	CASSLVGRNQPQHF
TRBV28	TRBJ1-6	once	TRBD1	TGTGCCACGCGATCGGGACAGGAGAATTCACCCCTCCACTTT	CATRSGQENSPLHF
TRBV7-9	TRBJ1-6	.	.	TGTGCCAGCAGCTTCGACAGGAATTCACCCCTCCACTTT	CASSFDRNSPLHF
TRBV28	TRBJ2-7	.	TRBD1	TGTGCCAGCAGTACGGGACAGGTCAATTCCTACGAGCAGTACTTC	CASSTGQVNSYEQYF